Included here is one TCR beta chain sequence, with context. As yet, its antigen is unknown. The data were taken from a study of monozygotic twins with inflammatory bowel disease. Study conclusions and caveats: Those with IBD had lower TCRbeta diversity (inverse Simpson) than their healthy co-twins did. Ultimately, a single strong signal or clonotype associated with IBD was not supported. Especially with disease activity, IBD patients shared fewer clonotypes with others than healthy twins did.

TCRdb reprocessed the 5' RACE reads; each CDR3 protein has one entry and no DNA is given. The sample totals about 110,000 distinct CDR3 sequences. Germline-derived CDR1 and CDR2 are DFQATT and SNEGSKA (reference sequence). This CDR3 has 12 amino acids. The sequenced sample was blood. The chain links TRBV20-1 to TRBJ2-7. This clonotype was obtained from a human donor with ulcerative colitis or Crohn's disease, or a healthy co-twin of an affected twin (not recorded which). The CDR3 is CSARVTTYEQYF.